Described below is a single T cell receptor beta chain sequence and its context. A much larger clone differs from this one at a single base, so this may be a read error. The CDR3 contains 14 residues. Germline CDR1 is MDHEN and CDR2 is SYDVKM. V gave up 6 bases and J gave up 1 base, with 12 bases separating them. The authors built bulk TCR libraries by previously described methods with listed TCR primers. TCRdb passed the PCR reads through MiXCR, listing each CDR3 protein once. This table has some 320,000 distinct CDR3 sequences, about a fifth appearing once. The data stem from a study of molecular identifiers for immune sequencing clone quantification.

The rearrangement uses TRBV28 and TRBJ2-5; D is possibly TRBD1 (6 bases). Sequencing input: naive CD8+ T cells from blood, with Jurkat cell RNA spiked in. Subset indicated: FACS-sorted CD8+CD4-CCR7+CD45RA+ naive T cells. This TCR was sampled from a human donor in good health. Some libraries in this study had Jurkat cell RNA spiked in. The CDR3: CASRDSGVQETQYF. The CDR3 DNA reads TGTGCCAGCAGAGACTCAGGGGTCCAAGAGACCCAGTACTTC.